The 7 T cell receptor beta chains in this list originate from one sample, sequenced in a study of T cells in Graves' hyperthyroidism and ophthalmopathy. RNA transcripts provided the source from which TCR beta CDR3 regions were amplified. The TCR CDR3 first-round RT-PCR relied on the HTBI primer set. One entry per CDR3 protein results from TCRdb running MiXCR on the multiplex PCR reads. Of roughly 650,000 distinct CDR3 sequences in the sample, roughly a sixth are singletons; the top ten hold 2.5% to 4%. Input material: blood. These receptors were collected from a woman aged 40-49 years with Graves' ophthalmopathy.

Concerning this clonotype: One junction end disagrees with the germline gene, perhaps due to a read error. In DNA, the CDR3 is TGTGCCAGCAGGTGGACTAGCGGAAACGGGGGGCTGTTTTTT. This gives the protein CASRWTSGNGGLFF. V is TRBV27 and J is TRBJ2-2, with 10 bases identical to TRBD2. The CDR3 spans 14 residues. In germline, CDR1 is MNHEY, CDR2 SMNVEV (reference sequence).

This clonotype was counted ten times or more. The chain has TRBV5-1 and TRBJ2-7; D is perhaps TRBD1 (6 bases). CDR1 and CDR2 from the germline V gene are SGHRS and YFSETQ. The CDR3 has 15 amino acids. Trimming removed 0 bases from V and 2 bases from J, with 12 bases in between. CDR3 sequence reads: CASSLAADSTYEQYF. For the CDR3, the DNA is TGCGCCAGCAGCTTGGCGGCGGACAGCACCTACGAGCAGTACTTC.

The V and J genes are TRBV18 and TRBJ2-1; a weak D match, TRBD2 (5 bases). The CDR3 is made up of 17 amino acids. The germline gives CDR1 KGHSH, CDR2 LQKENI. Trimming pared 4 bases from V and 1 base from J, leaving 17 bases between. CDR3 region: CASSLEMAGLSYNEQFF. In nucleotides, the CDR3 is TGTGCCAGCTCACTGGAGATGGCGGGCTTATCCTACAATGAGCAGTTCTTC.

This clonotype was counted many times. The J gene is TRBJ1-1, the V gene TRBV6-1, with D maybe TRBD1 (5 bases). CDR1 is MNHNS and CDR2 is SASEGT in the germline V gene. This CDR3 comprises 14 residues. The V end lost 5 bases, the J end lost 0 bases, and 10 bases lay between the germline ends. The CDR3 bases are TGTGCCAGCAGTCGAAAAGGGGTGAACACTGAAGCTTTCTTT. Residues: CASSRKGVNTEAFF.

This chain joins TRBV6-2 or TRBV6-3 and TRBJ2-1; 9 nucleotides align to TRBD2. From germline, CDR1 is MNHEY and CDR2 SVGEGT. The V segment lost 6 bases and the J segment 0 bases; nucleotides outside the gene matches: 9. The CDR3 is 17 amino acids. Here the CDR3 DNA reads TGTGCCAGCAGGCGACTAGCGGCGGCCGGCTCCTACAATGAGCAGTTCTTC. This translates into CASRRLAAAGSYNEQFF.

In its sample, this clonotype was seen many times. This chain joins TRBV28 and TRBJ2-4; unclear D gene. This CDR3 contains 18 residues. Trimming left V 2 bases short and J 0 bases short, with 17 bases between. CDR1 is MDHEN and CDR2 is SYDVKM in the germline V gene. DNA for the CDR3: TGTGCCAGCAGTTTAAAACTATCCCTCGGGTTAGCCAAAAACATTCAGTACTTC. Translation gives CASSLKLSLGLAKNIQYF.

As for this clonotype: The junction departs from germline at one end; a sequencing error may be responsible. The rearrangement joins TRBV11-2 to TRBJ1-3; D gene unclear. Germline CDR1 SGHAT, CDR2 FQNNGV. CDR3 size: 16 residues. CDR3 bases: TGCGCCAGCAGCCAAGACGGACGGCTCTCTGGAAACACCATATATTTT. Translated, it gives CASSQDGRLSGNTIYF.